The 26 T cell receptor beta chains below all came from one sample that was sequenced in a study of OX40 agonist ivuxolimab in advanced cancers. The table came from immunoSEQ multiplex PCR; TCRdb's copy has only in-frame clones and leaves some out. The profile shows more than 45,000 clones, 82% of them singletons. The material was CD4+ or CD8+ T cells sorted from blood, obtained in a trial of the OX40 agonist ivuxolimab. The origin of the receptors is an adult with an advanced solid tumor such as melanoma, head and neck, liver or kidney cancer.

This chain links TRBV18 with TRBJ1-5, with D uncertain. Germline values: CDR1 KGHSH, CDR2 LQKENI. Trimming removed 5 bases from V and 1 base from J, with 9 bases in between. The CDR3 runs to 14 residues. The CDR3 DNA reads TGTGCCAGCTCAGCCGGGTTAAGCAATCAGCCCCAGCATTTT. Translated, it gives CASSAGLSNQPQHF.

The chain recombines TRBV4-3 with TRBJ1-2; no clear D. CDR1 is LGHNA, CDR2 YSLEER, per germline. The CDR3 is made up of 13 amino acids. V lost 0 bases, J lost 4 bases, and 6 bases lay in between. CDR3 protein: CASSQDSIYGYTF. The CDR3 DNA is TGCGCCAGCAGCCAAGATAGTATCTATGGCTACACCTTC.

This chain uses TRBV18 with TRBJ1-5; D is ambiguous. V was cut by 6 bases and J by 4 bases, with 7 bases left in between. Germline-derived CDR1 and CDR2 are KGHSH and LQKENI. This CDR3 region has 12 residues. The CDR3 spells CASSKENQPQHF. The CDR3 DNA is TGTGCCAGCTCCAAAGAGAATCAGCCCCAGCATTTT.

This clone was observed once. The chain recombines TRBV4-2 with TRBJ1-1; 7 bases agree with TRBD1. V was clipped by 5 bases and J by 4 bases; unmatched bases: 7. Germline values: CDR1 LGHNA, CDR2 YNFKEQ. The CDR3 consists of 14 residues. The CDR3 spells CASSLSDRLTEAFF. DNA for the CDR3: TGTGCCAGCAGCTTGTCGGACAGGCTCACTGAAGCTTTCTTT.

The gene calls are TRBV9 and TRBJ1-6; D call uncertain. The CDR3 is made up of 15 amino acids. CDR1 is SGDLS, CDR2 YYNGEE, per germline. Trimming left V 0 bases short and J 15 bases short, with 19 bases between. CDR3 loop: CASSVDYSSIRGLHF. The CDR3 DNA follows: TGTGCCAGCAGCGTAGACTACAGTTCGATCCGGGGCCTCCACTTT.

This clone was seen a single time. The chain has TRBV7-2 and TRBJ2-7; tentative D call: TRBD2 (5 bases). This CDR3 contains 14 residues. The germline V gene encodes CDR1 SGHTA and CDR2 FQGNSA. Trimming took off 5 bases at V and 3 bases at J, with 14 bases between the two ends. The CDR3 DNA follows: TGTGCCAGCAGCCCCCGCGCCGGACTCTACGAGCAGTACTTC. Translated, it gives CASSPRAGLYEQYF. Drawing the rest from reference TRBV7-2 and TRBJ2-7, the complete variable domain is GAGVSQSPSNKVTEKGKDVELRCDPISGHTALYWYRQSLGQGLEFLIYFQGNSAPDKSGLPSDRFSAERTGGSVSTLTIQRTQQEDSAVYLCASSPRAGLYEQYFGPGTRLTVT.

The V gene is TRBV5-4, the J gene TRBJ1-2; TRBD1 matches 8 bases. Germline V lookup: CDR1 SGHNT, CDR2 YYREEE (reference sequence). With 4 bases clipped from V and 6 bases from J, the junction kept 20 bases outside the gene matches. The CDR3 loop spans 18 amino acids. The CDR3 sequence is CASSLSDREFLREDGYTF. Written as DNA, the CDR3 is TGTGCCAGCAGCCTTTCGGACAGGGAATTCCTCAGGGAGGATGGCTACACCTTC. The full variable domain, in which reference TRBV5-4 and TRBJ1-2 provide the parts outside the CDR3, is ETGVTQSPTHLIKTRGQQVTLRCSSQSGHNTVSWYQQALGQGPQFIFQYYREEENGRGNFPPRFSGLQFPNYSSELNVNALELDDSALYLCASSLSDREFLREDGYTFGSGTRLTVV.

In the case of this clone: A junction boundary mismatches the germline segment, possibly from a read error. The DNA of the CDR3 is TGTGCCAGCAGCTTAGAGGGGACTAGCGGGAGGTGGGCCGAGGACTTC. Translated, it gives CASSLEGTSGRWAEDF. This chain joins TRBV7-2 and TRBJ2-5; 15 nucleotides agree with TRBD2. CDR1 and CDR2 (germline): SGHTA, FQGNSA. The CDR3 has 16 amino acids.

The chain carries TRBV6-5 and TRBJ2-1, with 11 bases fitting TRBD2. V was pared by 7 bases and J by 10 bases, with 9 bases of the junction left unmatched. From germline, CDR1 is MNHEY and CDR2 SVGAGI. This CDR3 region has 14 residues. For the CDR3, the DNA is TGTGCCAGCACTATAGCGGGAGGGCTTCAAGAGCAGTTCTTC. Protein sequence: CASTIAGGLQEQFF.

This chain uses TRBV28 with TRBJ1-2, with TRBD1 matching 9 bases. With 5 bases clipped from V and 6 bases from J, the junction kept 16 bases outside the gene matches. This CDR3 has 17 amino acids. In germline, CDR1 is MDHEN, CDR2 SYDVKM. CDR3 sequence (DNA): TGTGCCAGCAGTAGGGGGAGGCGACAGGGGGGTTTGCATGGCTACACCTTC. Translating it yields CASSRGRRQGGLHGYTF.

The J gene is TRBJ1-5, the V gene TRBV18; tentative D call: TRBD1 (6 bases). The germline CDR1 and CDR2 sequences are KGHSH and LQKENI. The CDR3 totals 15 residues. V was cut by 2 bases and J by 0 bases, with 8 bases left in between. The CDR3 DNA reads TGTGCCAGCTCACCAAGACAGGATAGCAATCAGCCCCAGCATTTT. Translated, it gives CASSPRQDSNQPQHF. Using reference TRBV18 and TRBJ1-5 for the parts outside the CDR3, the full variable domain is NAGVMQNPRHLVRRRGQEARLRCSPMKGHSHVYWYRQLPEEGLKFMVYLQKENIIDESGMPKERFSAEFPKEGPSILRIQQVVRGDSAAYFCASSPRQDSNQPQHFGDGTRLSIL.

V gene TRBV6-5 combines with J gene TRBJ1-5; TRBD1 matches 9 bases. J lost 4 bases, V lost 10 bases, and 11 bases had no gene match. The CDR3 has 15 residues. The germline V gene encodes CDR1 MNHEY and CDR2 SVGAGI. The CDR3 loop is CATNDGTGRNQPQHF. Written as DNA, the CDR3 is TGTGCCACCAACGACGGGACAGGGAGAAATCAGCCCCAGCATTTT.

The genes are TRBV9 and TRBJ1-5; D is unclear. Trimming pared 0 bases from V and 2 bases from J, leaving 9 bases between. The CDR3 consists of 15 residues. Germline CDR1 SGDLS, CDR2 YYNGEE. This CDR3 reads CASSVGTNGNQPQHF. The CDR3 nucleotides read TGTGCCAGCAGCGTAGGCACAAACGGCAATCAGCCCCAGCATTTT.

This clone is judged medium-sized. The chain joins TRBV4-2 to TRBJ1-5; 12 positions agree with TRBD1. Germline loops: CDR1 LGHNA, CDR2 YNFKEQ. The J segment lost 4 bases and the V segment lost 3 bases, leaving 1 base of the junction unmatched. CDR3 size: 15 residues. DNA for the CDR3: TGTGCCAGCAGCCAGGGACAGGGGGCGAATCAGCCCCAGCATTTT. It translates to CASSQGQGANQPQHF.

The chain recombines TRBV9 with TRBJ2-5, with 13 nucleotides matching TRBD2. CDR1 is SGDLS and CDR2 is YYNGEE in the germline V gene. V trimming: 4 bases; J trimming: 6 bases; junction bases outside the gene matches: 9. The CDR3 contains 16 residues. CDR3 DNA: TGTGCCAGCAGCCCCACTAGCGGGAGGGGGGGAAAGACCCAGTACTTC. As protein: CASSPTSGRGGKTQYF.

The V gene is TRBV28, the J gene TRBJ1-6; 8 positions agree with TRBD1. Germline V CDR1 and CDR2: MDHEN, SYDVKM. The CDR3 consists of 16 residues. Trimming cost V 5 bases and J 7 bases; bases outside gene matches: 10. In nucleotides, the CDR3 is TGTGCCAGCAGTGCGCCGGGCAGGGGGCTAAATTCACCCCTCCACTTT. Its translation: CASSAPGRGLNSPLHF.

The V and J genes are TRBV6-1 and TRBJ1-5; 8 bases fit TRBD1. CDR1 and CDR2 (germline): MNHNS, SASEGT. The CDR3 extends over 20 amino acids. Trimming removed 3 bases from V and 0 bases from J; junction bases left unmatched: 16. CDR3 DNA: TGTGCCAGCAGTGAGAATGGATCAGGGGGCGTGGGGGTTAGCAATCAGCCCCAGCATTTT. As protein: CASSENGSGGVGVSNQPQHF.

The chain joins TRBV19 to TRBJ1-2, with no clear D. V lost 3 bases and J 1 base, leaving 9 bases between the germline ends. The germline V gene encodes CDR1 LNHDA and CDR2 SQIVND (reference sequence). The CDR3 sequence is 14 residues long. This CDR3 reads CASSIDPSNYGYTF. The CDR3, as DNA: TGTGCCAGTAGTATTGATCCGAGTAACTATGGCTACACCTTC.

V is TRBV6-1 and J is TRBJ1-1; D remains ambiguous. CDR1 MNHNS and CDR2 SASEGT come from the germline V gene. This CDR3 region has 15 residues. V lost 2 bases and J lost 1, with 11 bases in between. CDR3 sequence reads: CASSENGIENTEAFF. The CDR3 DNA reads as TGTGCCAGCAGTGAAAATGGGATAGAGAACACTGAAGCTTTCTTT.

CDR3 loop: CASSLGSLRDTQYF. The CDR3 DNA reads as TGCGCCAGCAGCTTGGGGTCCCTCCGGGATACGCAGTATTTT. This chain connects TRBV5-1 to TRBJ2-3; no reliable D call. This CDR3 is built from 14 residues. V lost 0 bases and J lost 6, with 11 bases in between. Germline loops: CDR1 SGHRS, CDR2 YFSETQ.

The V gene is TRBV5-1, the J gene TRBJ2-3, with TRBD1 matching 7 bases. Germline V lookup: CDR1 SGHRS, CDR2 YFSETQ. CDR3 size: 15 residues. V lost 4 bases, J lost 5 bases, and 10 bases stayed unmatched. CDR3 nucleotides: TGCGCCAGCAGCCTCACTCGACAGGGTGGAGATACGCAGTATTTT. As protein: CASSLTRQGGDTQYF.

The chain employs TRBV27 and TRBJ2-6; the D gene is possibly TRBD1 (8 bases). CDR1 is MNHEY, CDR2 SMNVEV, per germline (reference sequence). This CDR3 comprises 16 residues. V lost 1 base and J lost 5, with 12 bases in between. The CDR3, as DNA: TGTGCCAGCAGTTTATACAGGGGGGGGAGGGCCAACGTCCTGACTTTC. This encodes CASSLYRGGRANVLTF.

The V and J genes are TRBV7-2 and TRBJ1-4, with D perhaps TRBD1 (5 bases). CDR1 and CDR2 (germline): SGHTA, FQGNSA. Trimming removed 3 bases from V and 6 bases from J, with 11 bases in between. The CDR3 runs 14 residues. The CDR3 region has the DNA TGTGCCAGCAGCTTGCGGGGGTATGATGAAAAACTGTTTTTT. The encoded protein is CASSLRGYDEKLFF.

This clone has only a few counts. CDR3 in amino acids: CASSRGPFATNEKLFF. The DNA for the CDR3 is TGTGCCAGTAGTAGAGGTCCCTTCGCAACTAATGAAAAACTGTTTTTT. V usage is TRBV19 and J usage is TRBJ1-4; no reliable D call. The length of the CDR3 is 16 residues. The germline gives CDR1 LNHDA, CDR2 SQIVND (reference sequence). The V and J ends lost 4 bases and 0 bases respectively, with 12 bases between them.

This chain joins TRBV29-1 and TRBJ2-7; D is possibly TRBD1 or TRBD2 (5 bases each). V gave up 7 bases and J gave up 3 bases, with 19 bases separating them. Germline V gives CDR1 SQVTM, CDR2 ANQGSEA. The CDR3 consists of 14 residues. CDR3 residues: CSAQRGIGGYEQYF. For the CDR3, the DNA is TGCAGCGCCCAGAGGGGTATTGGCGGCTACGAGCAGTACTTC.

The chain links TRBV2 to TRBJ2-3; 11 positions match TRBD2. CDR3 length: 16 amino acids. Germline lookup yields CDR1 SNHLY and CDR2 FYNNEI. V trimming: 2 bases; J trimming: 1 base; junction bases outside the gene matches: 2. The CDR3 reads CASSELAGGRTDTQYF. CDR3 DNA: TGTGCCAGCAGTGAACTAGCGGGGGGTCGCACAGATACGCAGTATTTT.